This T cell receptor beta chain appears in the sequencing data of a study of blood T cell repertoires in COVID-19. Assay: immunoSEQ multiplex PCR; the TCRdb copy retains only in-frame clones and omits some. This sample has hundreds of thousands of clones, with around nine tenths found just once. The CDR3 covers 11 residues. The sequence came from a man aged 60 to 69 with COVID-19, enrolled during active disease. The chain recombines TRBV12-2 with TRBJ2-7; TRBD2 is the table's D call and was not checked against the DNA. TRBV12-2 is shown as a pseudogene. What was sequenced was peripheral blood. This CDR3 is CASRPPGEQYF. The CDR3 nucleotides are TGTGCAAGTCGCCCCCCGGGCGAGCAGTACTTC.